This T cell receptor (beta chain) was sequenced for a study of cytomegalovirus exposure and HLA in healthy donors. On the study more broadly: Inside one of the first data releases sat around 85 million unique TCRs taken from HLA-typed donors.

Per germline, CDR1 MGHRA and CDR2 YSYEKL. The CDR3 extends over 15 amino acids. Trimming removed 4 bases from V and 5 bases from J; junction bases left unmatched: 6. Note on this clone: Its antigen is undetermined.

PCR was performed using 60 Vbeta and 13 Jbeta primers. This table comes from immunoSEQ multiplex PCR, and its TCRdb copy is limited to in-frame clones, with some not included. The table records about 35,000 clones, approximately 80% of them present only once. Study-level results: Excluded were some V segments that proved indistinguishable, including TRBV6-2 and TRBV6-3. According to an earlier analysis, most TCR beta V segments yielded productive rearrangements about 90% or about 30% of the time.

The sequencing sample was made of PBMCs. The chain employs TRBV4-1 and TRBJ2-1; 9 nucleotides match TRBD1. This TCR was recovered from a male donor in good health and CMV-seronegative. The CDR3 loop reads CASSRTGTGNNEQFF. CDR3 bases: TGCGCCAGCAGCCGCACCGGGACAGGGAACAATGAGCAGTTCTTC.